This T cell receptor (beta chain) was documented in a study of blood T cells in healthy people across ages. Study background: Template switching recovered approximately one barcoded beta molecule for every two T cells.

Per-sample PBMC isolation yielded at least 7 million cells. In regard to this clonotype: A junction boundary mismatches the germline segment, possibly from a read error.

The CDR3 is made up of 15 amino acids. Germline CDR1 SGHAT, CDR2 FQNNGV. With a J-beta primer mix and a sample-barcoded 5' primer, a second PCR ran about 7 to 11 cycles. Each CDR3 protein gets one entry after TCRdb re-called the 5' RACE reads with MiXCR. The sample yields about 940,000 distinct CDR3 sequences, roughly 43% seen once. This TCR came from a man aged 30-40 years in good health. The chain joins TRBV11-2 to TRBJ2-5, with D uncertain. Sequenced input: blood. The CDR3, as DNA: TGTGCCAGCAGCCCCACCGGGCAATCCCAAGGGACCCAGTACTTC. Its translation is CASSPTGQSQGTQYF.